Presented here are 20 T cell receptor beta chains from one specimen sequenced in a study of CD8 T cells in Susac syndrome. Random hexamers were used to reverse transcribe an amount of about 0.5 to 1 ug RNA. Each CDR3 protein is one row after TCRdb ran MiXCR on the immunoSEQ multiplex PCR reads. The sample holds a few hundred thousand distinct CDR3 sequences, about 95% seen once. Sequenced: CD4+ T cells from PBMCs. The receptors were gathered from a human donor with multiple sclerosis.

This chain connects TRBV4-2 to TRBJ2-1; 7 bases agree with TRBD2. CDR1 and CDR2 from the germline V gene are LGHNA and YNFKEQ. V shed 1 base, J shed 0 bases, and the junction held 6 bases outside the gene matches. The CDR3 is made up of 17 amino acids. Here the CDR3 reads CASSQGARTSSYNEQFF. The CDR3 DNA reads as TGTGCCAGCAGCCAAGGCGCGCGGACTAGCTCCTACAATGAGCAGTTCTTC.

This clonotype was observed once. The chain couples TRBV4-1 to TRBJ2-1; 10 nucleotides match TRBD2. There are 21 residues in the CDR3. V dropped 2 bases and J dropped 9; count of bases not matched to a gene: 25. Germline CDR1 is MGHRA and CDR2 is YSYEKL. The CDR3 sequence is CASSQPDGLAASLVGRFEQFF. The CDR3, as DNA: TGCGCCAGCAGCCAACCGGACGGACTAGCGGCTTCTCTAGTAGGGAGGTTTGAGCAGTTCTTC.

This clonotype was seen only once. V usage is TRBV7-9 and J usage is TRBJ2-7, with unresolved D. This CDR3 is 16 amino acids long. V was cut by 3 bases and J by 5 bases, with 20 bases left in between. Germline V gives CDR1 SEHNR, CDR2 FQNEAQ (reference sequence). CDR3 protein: CASSFLPSASEHEQYF. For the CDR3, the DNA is TGTGCCAGCAGCTTTCTCCCTAGTGCATCAGAGCACGAGCAGTACTTC. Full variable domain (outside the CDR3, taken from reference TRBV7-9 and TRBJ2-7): DTGVSQNPRHKITKRGQNVTFRCDPISEHNRLYWYRQTLGQGPEFLTYFQNEAQLEKSRLLSDRFSAERPKGSFSTLEIQRTEQGDSAMYLCASSFLPSASEHEQYFGPGTRLTVT.

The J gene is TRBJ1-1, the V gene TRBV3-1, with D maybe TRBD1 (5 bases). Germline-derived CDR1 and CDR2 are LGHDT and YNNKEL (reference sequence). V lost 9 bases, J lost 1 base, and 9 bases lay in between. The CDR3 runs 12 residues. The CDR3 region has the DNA TGTGCCAGTAGTAGGGGGAACACTGAAGCTTTCTTT. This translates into CASSRGNTEAFF.

In DNA, the CDR3 is TGTGCCAGCAGCTCCCCGACAGGCGTCGCTAACTATGGCTACACCTTC. Amino acid sequence: CASSSPTGVANYGYTF. The chain links TRBV5-6 to TRBJ1-2; D possibly corresponds to TRBD1 (6 bases). The germline gives CDR1 SGHDT, CDR2 YYEEEE. V dropped 3 bases and J dropped 0 bases, with 15 bases sitting between them. The CDR3 consists of 16 residues.

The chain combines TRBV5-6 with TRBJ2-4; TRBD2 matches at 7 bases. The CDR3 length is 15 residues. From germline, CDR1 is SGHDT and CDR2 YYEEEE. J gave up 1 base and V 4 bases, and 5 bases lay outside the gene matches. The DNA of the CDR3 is TGTGCCAGCAGCCCCGTCGGGGGGGCCAAAAACATTCAGTACTTC. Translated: CASSPVGGAKNIQYF.

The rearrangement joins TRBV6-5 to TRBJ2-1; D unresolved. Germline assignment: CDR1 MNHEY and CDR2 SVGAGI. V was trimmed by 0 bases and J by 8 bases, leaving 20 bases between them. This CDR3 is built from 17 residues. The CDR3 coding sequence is TGTGCCAGCAGTTACTCTACTTCGCGGCTAGTTGGGGATGAGCAGTTCTTC. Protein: CASSYSTSRLVGDEQFF.

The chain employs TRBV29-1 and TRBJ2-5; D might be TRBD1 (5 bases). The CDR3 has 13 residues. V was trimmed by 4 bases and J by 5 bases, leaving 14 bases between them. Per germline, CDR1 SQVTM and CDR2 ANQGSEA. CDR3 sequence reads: CSVVDSLSETQYF. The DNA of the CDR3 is TGCAGCGTTGTCGACAGCTTATCTGAGACCCAGTACTTC. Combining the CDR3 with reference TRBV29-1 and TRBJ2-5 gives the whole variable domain SAVISQKPSRDICQRGTSLTIQCQVDSQVTMMFWYRQQPGQSLTLIATANQGSEATYESGFVIDKFPISRPNLTFSTLTVSNMSPEDSSIYLCSVVDSLSETQYFGPGTRLLVL.

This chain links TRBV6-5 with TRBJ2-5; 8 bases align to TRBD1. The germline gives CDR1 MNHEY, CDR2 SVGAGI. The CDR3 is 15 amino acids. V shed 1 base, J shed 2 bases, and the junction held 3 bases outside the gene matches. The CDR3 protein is CASSYFGQGQETQYF. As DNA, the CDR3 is TGTGCCAGCAGTTACTTCGGACAGGGACAAGAGACCCAGTACTTC.

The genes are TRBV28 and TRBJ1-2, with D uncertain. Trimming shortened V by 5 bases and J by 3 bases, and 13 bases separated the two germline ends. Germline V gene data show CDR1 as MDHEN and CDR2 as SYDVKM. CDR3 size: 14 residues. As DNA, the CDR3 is TGTGCCAGCAGTCCTCGGGAGCGTTACTATGGCTACACCTTC. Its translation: CASSPRERYYGYTF.

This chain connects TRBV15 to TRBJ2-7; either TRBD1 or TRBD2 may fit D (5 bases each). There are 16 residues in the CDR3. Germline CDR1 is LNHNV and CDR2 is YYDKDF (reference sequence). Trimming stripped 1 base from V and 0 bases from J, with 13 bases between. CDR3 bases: TGTGCCACCAGCAGAGTGAGGCCGGGACCCTCCTACGAGCAGTACTTC. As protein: CATSRVRPGPSYEQYF.

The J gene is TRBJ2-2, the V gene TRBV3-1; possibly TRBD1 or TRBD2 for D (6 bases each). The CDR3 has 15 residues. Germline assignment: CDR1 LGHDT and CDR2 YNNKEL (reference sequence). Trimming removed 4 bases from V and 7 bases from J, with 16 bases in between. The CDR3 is CASSLKGGVNGELFF. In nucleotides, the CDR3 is TGTGCCAGCAGCCTAAAGGGGGGAGTGAACGGGGAGCTGTTTTTT.

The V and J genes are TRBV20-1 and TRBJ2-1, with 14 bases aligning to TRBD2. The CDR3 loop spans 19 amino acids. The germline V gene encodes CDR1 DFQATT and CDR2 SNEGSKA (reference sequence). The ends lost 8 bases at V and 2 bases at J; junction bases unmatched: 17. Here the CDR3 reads CSTPRVRTSGGWTYNEQFF. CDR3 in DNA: TGCAGTACCCCCCGAGTGAGGACTAGCGGGGGGTGGACCTACAATGAGCAGTTCTTC.

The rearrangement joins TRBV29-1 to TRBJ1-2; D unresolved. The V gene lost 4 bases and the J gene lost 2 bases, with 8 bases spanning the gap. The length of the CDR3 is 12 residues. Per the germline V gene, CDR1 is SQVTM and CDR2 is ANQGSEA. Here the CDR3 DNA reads TGCAGCGTTGGGTCACCAAACTATGGCTACACCTTC. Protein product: CSVGSPNYGYTF.

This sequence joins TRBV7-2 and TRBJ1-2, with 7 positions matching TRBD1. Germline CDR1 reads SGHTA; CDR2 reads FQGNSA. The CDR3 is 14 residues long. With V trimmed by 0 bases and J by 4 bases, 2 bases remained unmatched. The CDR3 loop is CASSLARTGYGYTF. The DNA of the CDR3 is TGTGCCAGCAGCTTAGCCCGGACAGGCTATGGCTACACCTTC.

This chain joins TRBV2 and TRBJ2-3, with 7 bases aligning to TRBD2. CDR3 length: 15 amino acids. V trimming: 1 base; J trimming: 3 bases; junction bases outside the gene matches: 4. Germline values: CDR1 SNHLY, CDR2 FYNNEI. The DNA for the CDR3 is TGTGCCAGCAGTGAAGGACTAGCAGATACAGATACGCAGTATTTT. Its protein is CASSEGLADTDTQYF. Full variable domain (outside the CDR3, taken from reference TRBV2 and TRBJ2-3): EPEVTQTPSHQVTQMGQEVILRCVPISNHLYFYWYRQILGQKVEFLVSFYNNEISEKSEIFDDQFSVERPDGSNFTLKIRSTKLEDSAMYFCASSEGLADTDTQYFGPGTRLTVL.

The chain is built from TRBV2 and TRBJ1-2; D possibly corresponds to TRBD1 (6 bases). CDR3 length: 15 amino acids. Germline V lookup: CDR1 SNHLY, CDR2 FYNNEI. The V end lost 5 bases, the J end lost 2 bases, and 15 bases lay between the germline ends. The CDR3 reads CASSTDRGNNYGYTF. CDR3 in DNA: TGTGCCAGCAGTACGGACAGAGGGAACAACTATGGCTACACCTTC.

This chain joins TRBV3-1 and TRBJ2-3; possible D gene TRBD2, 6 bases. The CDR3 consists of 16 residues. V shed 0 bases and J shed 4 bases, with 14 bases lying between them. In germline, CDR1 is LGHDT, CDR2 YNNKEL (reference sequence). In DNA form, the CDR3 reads TGTGCCAGCAGCCAAGATCTGGGGGGTGGGGCAGATACGCAGTATTTT. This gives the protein CASSQDLGGGADTQYF.

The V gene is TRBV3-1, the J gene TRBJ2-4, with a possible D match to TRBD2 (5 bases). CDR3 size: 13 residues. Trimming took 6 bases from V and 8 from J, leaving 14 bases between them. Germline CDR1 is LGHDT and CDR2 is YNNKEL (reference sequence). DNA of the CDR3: TGTGCCAGCAGTCAACGGGGATTAGACATTCAGTACTTC. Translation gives CASSQRGLDIQYF.

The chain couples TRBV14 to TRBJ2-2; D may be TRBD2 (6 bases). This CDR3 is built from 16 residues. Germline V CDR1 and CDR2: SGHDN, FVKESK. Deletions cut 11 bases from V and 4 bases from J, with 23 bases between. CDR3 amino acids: CASSDSGLWITGELFF. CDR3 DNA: TGTGCCTCATCAGATTCGGGACTGTGGATCACCGGGGAGCTGTTTTTT.